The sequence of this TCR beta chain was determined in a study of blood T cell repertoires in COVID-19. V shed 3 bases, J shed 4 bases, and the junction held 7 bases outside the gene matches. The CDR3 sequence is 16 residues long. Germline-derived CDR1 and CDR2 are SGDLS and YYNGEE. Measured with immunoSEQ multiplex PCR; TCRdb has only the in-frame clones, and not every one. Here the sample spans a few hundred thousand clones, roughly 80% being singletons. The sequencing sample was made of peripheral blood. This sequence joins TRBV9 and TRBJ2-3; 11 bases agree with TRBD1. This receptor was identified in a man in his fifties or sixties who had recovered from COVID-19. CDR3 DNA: TGTGCCAGCAGCGCACGGACAGGGGGCATTTCAGATACGCAGTATTTT. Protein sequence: CASSARTGGISDTQYF.